A single sample is the source of the 8 T cell receptor beta chains below, sequenced in a study of blood T cell repertoires in COVID-19. TCRdb keeps only in-frame clones here, not all; method: immunoSEQ multiplex PCR. Of approximately 150,000 clones in the sample, about nine tenths were seen once. Material for sequencing was peripheral blood. Receptors were obtained from a woman in her sixties or seventies with active or convalescent COVID-19.

This clone was counted a single time. The CDR3 DNA is TGCGCCAGCAGCTTAACAGGGTCGGGTGAAAAACTGTTTTTT. Protein sequence: CASSLTGSGEKLFF. This sequence joins TRBV5-1 and TRBJ1-4, with D tentatively TRBD1 (6 bases). CDR1 SGHRS and CDR2 YFSETQ come from the germline V gene. This CDR3 spans 14 amino acids. Deletions cut 2 bases from V and 7 bases from J, with 12 bases between.

The chain uses TRBV19 and TRBJ1-2; 8 nucleotides agree with TRBD1. CDR3 length: 13 amino acids. V gave up 4 bases and J gave up 8 bases; unmatched junction bases: 6. Germline V lookup: CDR1 LNHDA, CDR2 SQIVND (reference sequence). DNA for the CDR3: TGTGCCAGTAGTACAAGGACAGGGACAGGCTACACCTTC. Protein product: CASSTRTGTGYTF.

The chain links TRBV19 to TRBJ2-2, with D possibly TRBD1 on 5 matching bases. Germline V gene sequence: CDR1 LNHDA, CDR2 SQIVND (reference sequence). The V and J ends lost 1 base and 5 bases respectively, with 17 bases between them. This CDR3 is 17 amino acids long. In DNA, the CDR3 is TGTGCCAGTAGTATAGGCACAGGCGAGGTTTTGACCGGGGAGCTGTTTTTT. Protein: CASSIGTGEVLTGELFF. Combining the CDR3 with reference TRBV19 and TRBJ2-2 gives the whole variable domain DGGITQSPKYLFRKEGQNVTLSCEQNLNHDAMYWYRQDPGQGLRLIYYSQIVNDFQKGDIAEGYSVSREKKESFPLTVTSAQKNPTAFYLCASSIGTGEVLTGELFFGEGSRLTVL.

A note on this clone: The junction shows a germline mismatch at one end, possibly a read error. CDR3 sequence: CASREGDQPQHF. Here the CDR3 DNA reads TGTGCCAGCAGGGAAGGCGATCAGCCCCAGCATTTT. The chain is built from TRBV6-1 and TRBJ1-5, with D uncertain. The CDR3 has 12 amino acids. The germline V gene encodes CDR1 MNHNS and CDR2 SASEGT.

The rearrangement joins TRBV5-5 to TRBJ2-7; the match to TRBD2 covers 15 bases. Germline V lookup: CDR1 SGHKS, CDR2 YYEKEE (reference sequence). The V gene end was trimmed by 2 bases and the J gene end by 5 bases; junction bases not matched to a gene: 5. The CDR3 is 16 amino acids. The CDR3 DNA sequence: TGTGCCAGCAGCTTAGGACTAGCGGGGGGGAACGACGAGCAGTACTTC. Protein sequence: CASSLGLAGGNDEQYF.

The chain recombines TRBV3-1 (or the pseudogene TRBV3-2) with TRBJ1-4; D gene unclear. Germline loops: CDR1 LGHDT, CDR2 YNNKEL (reference sequence). Trimming shortened V by 2 bases and J by 6 bases, and 13 bases separated the two germline ends. The CDR3 is 15 amino acids. The CDR3 nucleotides are TGTGCCAGCAGCCAACCCGGGGTGGGGTATGAAAAACTGTTTTTT. This encodes CASSQPGVGYEKLFF.

As DNA, the CDR3 is TGTGCCAGTAGTATCGACAGGATGGGCAATCAGCCCCAGCATTTT. This encodes CASSIDRMGNQPQHF. This sequence joins TRBV19 and TRBJ1-5, with D possibly being TRBD1 (6 bases). The CDR3 is 15 amino acids. With 3 bases removed from V and 2 bases from J, the gap between germline ends came to 11 bases. Per germline, CDR1 LNHDA and CDR2 SQIVND (reference sequence). The entire variable domain, with the rest obtained from reference TRBV19 and TRBJ1-5, is as follows: DGGITQSPKYLFRKEGQNVTLSCEQNLNHDAMYWYRQDPGQGLRLIYYSQIVNDFQKGDIAEGYSVSREKKESFPLTVTSAQKNPTAFYLCASSIDRMGNQPQHFGDGTRLSIL.

This chain links TRBV6-2 or TRBV6-3 with TRBJ1-1; TRBD1 matches 8 bases. The V gene's germline CDR1 is MNHEY and CDR2 SVGEGT. With 5 bases clipped from V and 5 bases from J, the junction kept 4 bases outside the gene matches. CDR3 length equals 13 residues. Here the CDR3 reads CASSRTGWTEAFF. CDR3 nucleotides: TGTGCCAGCAGTCGGACAGGGTGGACTGAAGCTTTCTTT.